What follows are 22 T cell receptor beta chains derived from one specimen sequenced in a study of preoperative IRX-2 immunotherapy in early breast cancer (dated by TCRdb to between 2018 and 2021). The library was made by the immunoSEQ multiplex PCR assay. TCRdb holds this immuneACCESS table with in-frame rearrangements only. Some clones are missing; in checked studies, unresolved V genes explain under half, and the rest has no known cause. The sample records some 99,000 clones, more than 80% of which are singletons. The biggest ten clones account for approximately 2% of the sample. What this sample's treatment or condition label stands for: preoperative locoregional IRX-2 cytokine immunotherapy. Sequenced material: tumor tissue, taken after IRX-2 immunotherapy. These TCRs come from a human donor with breast cancer.

This chain joins TRBV18 and TRBJ2-5, with 10 positions matching TRBD1. V lost 2 bases and J lost 3; bases outside the gene matches: 15. The CDR3 loop spans 19 amino acids. Germline-derived CDR1 and CDR2 are KGHSH and LQKENI. In nucleotides, the CDR3 is TGTGCCAGCTCACCATTCAGATCGTGGTCCGGGACAGGGGAAGAGACCCAGTACTTC. Encoded protein: CASSPFRSWSGTGEETQYF.

This clone was seen a handful of times. In the same sample, other DNA sequences code for this CDR3. The genes are TRBV5-1 and TRBJ1-5; no definite D call. V was trimmed by 0 bases and J by 0 bases, leaving 7 bases between them. CDR3 length: 15 amino acids. Germline V CDR1 and CDR2: SGHRS, YFSETQ. The CDR3 coding sequence is TGCGCCAGCAGCTTGGGAGATAATAGCAATCAGCCCCAGCATTTT. Translating gives CASSLGDNSNQPQHF.

The chain joins TRBV6-8 to TRBJ1-5; D unclear. CDR3 size: 12 residues. The V and J ends lost 6 bases and 7 bases respectively, with 10 bases between them. Germline V gene data show CDR1 as MNHGY and CDR2 as SAAAGT. CDR3 DNA sequence: TGTGCCAGCAGGGGTTACGGGCAGCCCCAGCATTTT. Translation gives CASRGYGQPQHF.

The gene calls are TRBV28 and TRBJ1-5, with D tentatively TRBD1 (6 bases). CDR3 length: 19 amino acids. Germline-derived CDR1 and CDR2 are MDHEN and SYDVKM. The V and J ends lost 3 bases and 4 bases respectively, with 25 bases between them. CDR3 residues: CASSFLSIGGGWGNQPQHF. Here the CDR3 DNA reads TGTGCCAGCAGTTTTCTCTCGATCGGAGGGGGTTGGGGGAATCAGCCCCAGCATTTT.

This clone has only one observation. This chain links TRBV6-8 with TRBJ2-1; a possible D gene is TRBD2 (6 bases). The CDR3 consists of 15 residues. Germline V gene data show CDR1 as MNHGY and CDR2 as SAAAGT. V lost 6 bases, J lost 7 bases, and 19 bases lay in between. In nucleotides, the CDR3 is TGTGCCAGCAGGGGGGGAGGAGGGGCGGCTAATGAGCAGTTCTTC. Protein: CASRGGGGAANEQFF.

This chain connects TRBV2 to TRBJ2-7, with D possibly matching TRBD1 (5 bases). CDR3 length: 13 residues. Looked up from germline, CDR1 is SNHLY and CDR2 is FYNNEI. Trimming shortened V by 7 bases and J by 3 bases, and 13 bases separated the two germline ends. The CDR3 loop is CASKSGRVYEQYF. CDR3 bases: TGTGCCAGCAAAAGTGGCAGGGTCTACGAGCAGTACTTC.

J is TRBJ1-5 and V is TRBV19; no clear D. The germline V and J ends were trimmed by 1 base and 3 bases, with 16 bases remaining between them. This CDR3 is built from 17 residues. The germline gives CDR1 LNHDA, CDR2 SQIVND (reference sequence). CDR3 DNA sequence: TGTGCCAGTAGTATAGTGAAGGGCCGGGTAAACAATCAGCCCCAGCATTTT. Translated: CASSIVKGRVNNQPQHF.

The rearrangement links TRBV14 to TRBJ1-2; a possible D gene is TRBD1 (5 bases). V was cut by 4 bases and J by 3 bases, with 12 bases left in between. The CDR3 covers 14 residues. Looked up from germline, CDR1 is SGHDN and CDR2 is FVKESK. Written as DNA, the CDR3 is TGTGCCAGCAGCCGACCGGGACCTTACTATGGCTACACCTTC. Protein sequence: CASSRPGPYYGYTF.

The V call is TRBV28, the J call TRBJ2-5, with 7 bases aligning to TRBD2. In germline, CDR1 is MDHEN, CDR2 SYDVKM. The length of the CDR3 is 14 residues. V dropped 7 bases and J dropped 2; count of bases not matched to a gene: 7. Written as DNA, the CDR3 is TGTGCCAGCACAACTCCGGGACTACAAGAGACCCAGTACTTC. This encodes CASTTPGLQETQYF.

The chain employs TRBV6-9 and TRBJ1-1; 7 bases agree with TRBD1. Trimming cost V 10 bases and J 7 bases; bases outside gene matches: 12. This CDR3 is built from 13 residues. Per the germline V gene, CDR1 is MNHGY and CDR2 is SVAAGI. The CDR3 region has the DNA TGTGCCACCCGTAACCTCCGGGACAGTGAAGCTTTCTTT. Its protein is CATRNLRDSEAFF.

The chain uses TRBV29-1 and TRBJ2-1; TRBD1 aligns across 7 bases. V lost 5 bases and J lost 0; bases outside the gene matches: 4. Per germline, CDR1 SQVTM and CDR2 ANQGSEA. The CDR3 consists of 14 residues. The CDR3 here is CSVRQGSSYNEQFF. CDR3 nucleotide sequence: TGCAGCGTTCGACAGGGAAGCTCCTACAATGAGCAGTTCTTC.

The chain couples TRBV25-1 to TRBJ1-5; tentative D call: TRBD1 (5 bases). The CDR3 sequence is 14 residues long. In germline, CDR1 is MGHDK, CDR2 SYGVNS. V dropped 2 bases and J dropped 5 bases, with 10 bases sitting between them. CDR3 DNA sequence: TGTGCCAGCAGTGAAGGCAGGGATTATCAGCCCCAGCATTTT. Amino acids: CASSEGRDYQPQHF.

This chain joins TRBV6-8 and TRBJ1-3, with D perhaps TRBD1 (5 bases). Germline CDR1 is MNHGY and CDR2 is SAAAGT. The CDR3 extends over 16 amino acids. V dropped 5 bases and J dropped 1 base, with 15 bases sitting between them. CDR3 DNA sequence: TGTGCCAGCAGTCGCGGATTACAGGTTTCTGGAAACACCATATATTTT. Amino acid sequence: CASSRGLQVSGNTIYF.

The chain employs TRBV1 and TRBJ2-7; the table's D call of TRBD2 was not tested on the DNA. TRBV1 counts as a pseudogene. The CDR3 spans 14 residues. The CDR3 DNA is TGCGCCAGCAGCAGGACTAGAGGGACCTACGAGCAGTACTTC. It translates to CASSRTRGTYEQYF.

V gene TRBV9 combines with J gene TRBJ2-6; D is perhaps TRBD1 (5 bases). This CDR3 is 15 amino acids long. Germline values: CDR1 SGDLS, CDR2 YYNGEE. The V end lost 5 bases, the J end lost 4 bases, and 13 bases lay between the germline ends. Here the CDR3 reads CASSLGAGGANVLTF. The DNA for the CDR3 is TGTGCCAGCAGTTTAGGGGCTGGCGGGGCCAACGTCCTGACTTTC.

The chain joins TRBV14 to TRBJ1-1, with a tentative D call TRBD1 (5 bases). CDR1 is SGHDN, CDR2 FVKESK, per germline. The CDR3 spans 16 residues. The ends were cut back, 2 bases at V and 3 bases at J, with 16 bases in the middle. The CDR3, as DNA: TGTGCCAGCAGCCAATCCTCTGGGGTAGGGGACACTGAAGCTTTCTTT. Translated, it gives CASSQSSGVGDTEAFF.

The gene calls are TRBV28 and TRBJ2-7; D gene unclear. V dropped 3 bases and J dropped 0 bases, with 9 bases sitting between them. Germline V lookup: CDR1 MDHEN, CDR2 SYDVKM. The CDR3 is made up of 14 amino acids. The CDR3 spells CASSFPPFSYEQYF. CDR3 nucleotide sequence: TGTGCCAGCAGTTTCCCTCCCTTCTCCTACGAGCAGTACTTC.

V is TRBV5-1 and J is TRBJ2-1; 10 bases match TRBD2. The CDR3 is 15 amino acids. Trimming took 6 bases from V and 6 from J; bases not matched to a gene: 9. Germline lookup yields CDR1 SGHRS and CDR2 YFSETQ. This CDR3 reads CASNKLAGTVNEQFF. The CDR3 DNA reads TGCGCCAGCAACAAACTAGCGGGAACTGTCAATGAGCAGTTCTTC.

This clone was detected once. The gene calls are TRBV23-1 and TRBJ2-1, with 11 nucleotides matching TRBD2. TRBV23-1 is given ORF status, its function remaining uncertain. The CDR3 spans 16 residues. J was trimmed by 0 bases and V by 6 bases; bases with no gene match: 4. DNA of the CDR3: TGCGCCAGCAGCTTTAGCGGGAGGGCCTCCTACAATGAGCAGTTCTTC. It translates to CASSFSGRASYNEQFF.

This clone was seen a few times. The CDR3 loop is CASTDSGGGTSGNTIYF. The CDR3, as DNA: TGTGCCAGCACCGACTCCGGTGGGGGAACTTCGGGAAACACCATATATTTT. The rearrangement links TRBV11-3 to TRBJ1-3; tentative D call: TRBD1 (5 bases). The germline CDR1 and CDR2 sequences are SGHNT and YENEEA. V was trimmed by 7 bases and J by 4 bases, leaving 23 bases between them. This CDR3 is built from 17 residues.

The rearrangement links TRBV12-5 to TRBJ2-1; D remains unclear. The CDR3 totals 12 residues. V gave up 0 bases and J gave up 9 bases, with 6 bases separating them. The germline gives CDR1 LGHNT, CDR2 FRNRAP. The CDR3 protein is CASGLVRSEQFF. CDR3 sequence (DNA): TGTGCTAGTGGTTTGGTAAGGAGTGAGCAGTTCTTC. The variable domain in full, completed from reference TRBV12-5 and TRBJ2-1, reads DARVTQTPRHKVTEMGQEVTMRCQPILGHNTVFWYRQTMMQGLELLAYFRNRAPLDDSGMPKDRFSAEMPDATLATLKIQPSEPRDSAVYFCASGLVRSEQFFGPGTRLTVL.

This chain links TRBV11-3 with TRBJ1-2; weak D call: TRBD1 (6 bases). This CDR3 is 15 amino acids long. Germline V gives CDR1 SGHNT, CDR2 YENEEA. V was trimmed by 3 bases and J by 1 base, leaving 12 bases between them. The CDR3 protein is CASSLDSSINYGYTF. DNA of the CDR3: TGTGCCAGCAGCTTGGACAGCTCAATTAACTATGGCTACACCTTC.